Listed below are T cell receptor beta chains from one sample, sequenced in a study of T cells after yellow fever vaccination. TCRdb re-analysed the 5' RACE reads in MiXCR, keeping a single row per CDR3 protein. The repertoire consists of hundreds of thousands of distinct CDR3 sequences, with approximately 15% occurring once and the leading ten covering 11% to 15%. Specimen: PBMCs, collected on the day of the yellow fever booster vaccination. These receptors came from a man between 25 and 39 years old who received the YFV17D yellow fever vaccine. Each CDR3 is given with its conserved first and last residue. Each record gives: V gene, D gene, J gene, clone size, CDR3 DNA, CDR3 protein. A D gene is named only where the DNA matches it firmly. Expanded clones are given a class, and other clones once, few, many or no size at all.

TRBV20-1	-	TRBJ2-5	-	TGCAGTGCTGATTCTAACTGGGGGCCAGAGACCCAGTACTTC	CSADSNWGPETQYF
TRBV11-2	-	TRBJ2-5	few	TGTGCCAGCAGCCGGGACCTCGGGGAGACCCAGTACTTC	CASSRDLGETQYF
TRBV6-5	-	TRBJ2-7	few	TGTGCCAGCATTTCTCCTCCGCCGGGACGGACGTACTTC	CASISPPPGRTYF
TRBV7-8	TRBD2	TRBJ2-1	few	TGTGCCAGCCACCCTTCGGGAGGGCCGAAGAATGAGCAGTTCTTC	CASHPSGGPKNEQFF
TRBV18	-	TRBJ2-5	few	TGTGCCAGCTCACCAGGGAGTAGCCAAGAGACCCAGTACTTC	CASSPGSSQETQYF
TRBV20-1	-	TRBJ1-3	-	TGCAGTGCTCAGGGTTCAGGAAACACCATATATTTT	CSAQGSGNTIYF
TRBV20-1	TRBD1	TRBJ2-7	-	TGCAGTGCTAGAGTACCACAGGGGTCCCCCTACGAGCAGTACTTC	CSARVPQGSPYEQYF
TRBV7-2	-	TRBJ1-2	-	TGTGCCAGCAGCTTATTCGGGGACGGGAACTATGGCTACACCTTC	CASSLFGDGNYGYTF
TRBV5-1	-	TRBJ2-1	few	TGCGCCAGCAGCTTAGAGGTTTCTTGGAGCTCCTACAATGAGCAGTTCTTC	CASSLEVSWSSYNEQFF
TRBV7-2	-	TRBJ2-5	many	TGTGCCAGCAGCTCGACAGGCGCCGGGACCCAGTACTTC	CASSSTGAGTQYF
TRBV29-1	-	TRBJ1-5	-	TGCAGCGTTGAAGATAATCGCGGGAGAAGGAAGACGAATCAGCCCCAGCATTTT	CSVEDNRGRRKTNQPQHF
TRBV29-1	-	TRBJ2-5	few	TGCAGCGTTGCGTGGGCCTCGACCCCTCAAGAGACCCAGTACTTC	CSVAWASTPQETQYF
TRBV5-4	-	TRBJ2-2	once	TGTGCGAACTACCAACAGAACACCGGGGAGCTGTTTTTT	CANYQQNTGELFF
TRBV4-2	-	TRBJ2-7	-	TGTGCCAGCAGCCAAGATGGTTGGGGTACCGAGCAGTACTTC	CASSQDGWGTEQYF
TRBV7-9	-	TRBJ2-3	few	TGTGCCAGCAGCTTTTCCTCGGATACGCAGTATTTT	CASSFSSDTQYF
TRBV12-5	-	TRBJ2-2	-	TGTGCTAGTGGGGTGAGTCTAAAGTCGGCGGAGACAGAATTCCCCGGGGAGCTGTTTTTT	CASGVSLKSAETEFPGELFF
TRBV7-9	TRBD1	TRBJ2-5	-	TGTGCCAGCAGCTCCACAGGGGTTAGAGGAGAGACCCAGTACTTC	CASSSTGVRGETQYF
TRBV24-1	TRBD1	TRBJ2-1	-	TGTGCCACCAGTGATTTAAACAGGGGCTACAATGAGCAGTTCTTC	CATSDLNRGYNEQFF
TRBV12-3/TRBV12-4	-	TRBJ2-3	-	TGTGCCAGCAGTCCCCCCCGGGGAGCGGAGCGGGCAGATACGCAGTATTTT	CASSPPRGAERADTQYF
TRBV5-1	-	TRBJ2-7	-	TGCGCCAGCAGCCCAGAAATGGGGGACGAGCAGTACTTC	CASSPEMGDEQYF
TRBV12-3/TRBV12-4	-	TRBJ2-1	-	TGTGCCAGCAGCCCCCCCCTCACAGGGAACAATGAGCAGTTCTTC	CASSPPLTGNNEQFF
TRBV7-9	-	TRBJ2-1	few	TGTGCCAGCAGCTTAGGAGGGCCGGGGCAGTTCTTC	CASSLGGPGQFF
TRBV29-1	-	TRBJ2-1	many	TGCAGCGTCGGGACTGGCAATGAGCAGTTCTTC	CSVGTGNEQFF
TRBV11-2	TRBD1	TRBJ1-4	few	TGTGCCAGCAGCTCCTGGACAGGGGGGAAGGCTAATGAAAAACTGTTTTTT	CASSSWTGGKANEKLFF
TRBV12-3/TRBV12-4	TRBD2	TRBJ2-3	-	TGTGCCAGCAGACCCGCGGAACCGGGACTAGCGGGGATCAGCGGGCAGTATTTT	CASRPAEPGLAGISGQYF
TRBV12-3/TRBV12-4	TRBD2	TRBJ2-7	-	TGTGCCAGCACCAGCGGAACTAGCGGGAGGGTGTACGAGCAGTACTTC	CASTSGTSGRVYEQYF
TRBV10-3	TRBD1	TRBJ2-3	many	TGTGCCATCAGGGGACAGGGGCTGACAGATACGCAGTATTTT	CAIRGQGLTDTQYF
TRBV7-2	-	TRBJ1-2	-	TGTGCCAGCAGCGCTCGGACCTCCGAAATTATAAACTATGGCTACACCTTC	CASSARTSEIINYGYTF
TRBV20-1	TRBD2	TRBJ2-7	-	TGCAGTGCTAGTCCTAGCGGGACTAGCGAGCAGTACTTC	CSASPSGTSEQYF
TRBV3-1	-	TRBJ1-2	few	TGTGCCAGCAGCCATGGACTTCTCCGCTATGGCTACACCTTC	CASSHGLLRYGYTF
TRBV6-2/TRBV6-3	TRBD2	TRBJ2-7	-	TGTGCCAGCGCTTTGGCGGGACTAGTTTCCTACGAGCAGTACTTC	CASALAGLVSYEQYF
TRBV14	-	TRBJ2-7	-	TGTGCTAGCAGCCAAGACTCGGGACCCCTCTACGAGCAGTACTTC	CASSQDSGPLYEQYF
TRBV6-2/TRBV6-3	TRBD2	TRBJ2-2	-	TGTGCCAGCACGTGGACTAGCGGGAGAGAGACCGGGGAGCTGTTTTTT	CASTWTSGRETGELFF
TRBV12-3/TRBV12-4	-	TRBJ2-7	-	TGTACCAGCAGTTTCGGGCACGAGCAGTACTTC	CTSSFGHEQYF
TRBV23-1	-	TRBJ1-5	few	TGCGCCAGCACCTCACAATCAGGGAATCAGCCCCAGCATTTT	CASTSQSGNQPQHF
TRBV20-1	-	TRBJ2-3	few	TGCAGTGTTAGCCCCCTGACAGATACGCAGTATTTT	CSVSPLTDTQYF
TRBV6-5	TRBD1	TRBJ1-4	few	TGTGCCAGCAGTTACGCCCAGGGGGAGGATAATGAAAAACTGTTTTTT	CASSYAQGEDNEKLFF
TRBV27	-	TRBJ1-4	-	TGTGCCAGCACCTACAGGAGGGGATCCGAAAAACTGTTTTTT	CASTYRRGSEKLFF
TRBV21-1	-	TRBJ1-1	-	TGTGCCAGCAGCAAAGATTCCCCGGATCCTGTCCCCGTCTGGTGGATTAAGAGTACTGAAGCTTTCTTT	CASSKDSPDPVPVWWIKSTEAFF
TRBV7-2	-	TRBJ2-7	few	TGTGCCAGCAGCTCCTACACAACCTACGAGCAGTACTTC	CASSSYTTYEQYF